This TCR beta chain was sequenced for a study of cytomegalovirus exposure and HLA in healthy donors. This CDR3 spans 12 amino acids. V lost 4 bases to trimming and J lost 1 base, with 4 bases between them. Germline CDR1 is ENHRY and CDR2 is SYGVKD. Sequenced by immunoSEQ multiplex PCR; TCRdb stores in-frame clones only, minus some. Found here are 140,000 or so clones, about nine tenths of them singletons; the top ten hold 0.69%. The source of this sequence is a young man in good health and CMV-seronegative. V is TRBV10-3 and J is TRBJ1-1; the D is unclear. The specimen sequenced was PBMCs. The CDR3 here is CAISAQNTEAFF. The DNA for the CDR3 is TGTGCCATCAGTGCACAGAACACTGAAGCTTTCTTT.